This TCR beta chain stems from a study of sequential checkpoint blockade in melanoma. Overall study: First-line arms were nivolumab then ipilimumab, or the reverse, randomized 1:1. After both sequences, patients received maintenance nivolumab.

Concerning this clone itself: At one of its ends the junction is not consistent with the germline gene, which may arise from a read error.

The treatment here: randomized to nivolumab then ipilimumab (arm A) or the reverse (arm B). Sorted cells were live CD3+CD8+, lacking CD19 and CD56, from PBMCs. The CDR3 spans 14 residues. CDR1 SGHTS and CDR2 YDEGEE come from the germline V gene. Clones were sequenced by immunoSEQ multiplex PCR, and TCRdb holds only the in-frame ones, with some missing. The data hold about 10,000 clones, with 76% observed a single time. This chain links TRBV5-8 with TRBJ2-7; 7 bases are shared with TRBD1. The receptor comes from a human donor with melanoma. The sequencing used CD8+ T cells sorted from blood (inferred from file names), collected from a patient given nivolumab and ipilimumab in sequence. CDR3 in DNA: TGCGCCAGCAGCGTCCGGACAGGAGAATACGAGCAGTACTTC. Translating gives CASSVRTGEYEQYF.